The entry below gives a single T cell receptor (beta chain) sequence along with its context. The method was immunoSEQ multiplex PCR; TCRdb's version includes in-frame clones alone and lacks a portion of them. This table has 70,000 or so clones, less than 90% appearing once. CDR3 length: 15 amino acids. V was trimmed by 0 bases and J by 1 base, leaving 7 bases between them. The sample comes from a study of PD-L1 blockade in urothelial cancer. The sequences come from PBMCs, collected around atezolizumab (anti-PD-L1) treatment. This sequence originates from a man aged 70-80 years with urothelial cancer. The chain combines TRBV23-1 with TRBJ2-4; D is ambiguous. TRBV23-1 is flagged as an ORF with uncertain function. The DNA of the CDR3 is TGCGCCAGCAGTCAATCCCTGCAGGCCAAAAACATTCAGTACTTC. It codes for CASSQSLQAKNIQYF.